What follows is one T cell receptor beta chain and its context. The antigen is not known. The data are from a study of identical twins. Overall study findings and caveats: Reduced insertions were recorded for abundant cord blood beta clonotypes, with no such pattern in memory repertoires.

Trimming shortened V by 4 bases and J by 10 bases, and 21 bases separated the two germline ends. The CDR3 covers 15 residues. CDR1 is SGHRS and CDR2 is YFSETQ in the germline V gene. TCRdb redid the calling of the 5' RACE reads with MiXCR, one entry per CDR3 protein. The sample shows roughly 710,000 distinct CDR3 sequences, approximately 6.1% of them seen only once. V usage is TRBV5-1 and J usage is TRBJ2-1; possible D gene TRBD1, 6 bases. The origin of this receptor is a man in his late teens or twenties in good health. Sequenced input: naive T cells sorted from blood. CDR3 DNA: TGCGCCAGCAGCGTGGGGGCAGGGCCCACCCGGGAGCAGTTCTTC. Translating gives CASSVGAGPTREQFF.